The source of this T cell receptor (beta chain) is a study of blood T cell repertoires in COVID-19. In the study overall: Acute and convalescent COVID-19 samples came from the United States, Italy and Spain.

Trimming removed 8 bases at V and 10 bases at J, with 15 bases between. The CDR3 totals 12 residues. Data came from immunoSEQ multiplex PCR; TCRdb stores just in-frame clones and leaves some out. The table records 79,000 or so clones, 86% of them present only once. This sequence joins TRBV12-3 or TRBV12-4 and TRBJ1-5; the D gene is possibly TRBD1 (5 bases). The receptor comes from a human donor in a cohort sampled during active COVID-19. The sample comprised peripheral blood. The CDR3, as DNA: TGTGCCAGCCTCTATAGGGGCGCACCCCAGCATTTT. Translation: CASLYRGAPQHF.